The T cell receptor beta chain under discussion was sequenced for a study of blood T cell repertoires in COVID-19. The CDR3 is 13 residues long. CDR1 SGHRS and CDR2 YFSETQ come from the germline V gene. Trimming left V 4 bases short and J 7 bases short, with 14 bases between. Per the original data handling: It was from reference gene primer amplification that nucleated cell counts were estimated. The table came from immunoSEQ multiplex PCR; TCRdb's copy has only in-frame clones and leaves some out. The V and J calls and the clone size are those of that table, but D and trimming were determined from the DNA. The data contain more than 200,000 clones, about 88% of them singletons.

This TCR came from a woman aged 55-69 years with acute or convalescent COVID-19. The sequencing sample was made of peripheral blood. The chain couples TRBV5-1 to TRBJ1-2; TRBD1 is a possible D gene (6 bases). The CDR3 is CASSPDGQRGYTF. The DNA for the CDR3 is TGCGCCAGCAGCCCCGACGGACAGCGTGGCTACACCTTC.